The next 13 T cell receptor beta chains were all read from a single sample in a study of vaccination effects on CD4 cells after COVID-19. TCRdb's table, derived via immunoSEQ multiplex PCR, lists solely in-frame clones and lacks some. The sample holds around 30,000 clones, around 66% seen once. The antigens of these receptors remain unknown. Sequencing followed a ViraFEST assay step that expanded antigen-specific CD4+ T cells with viral peptide pools. Once cultured for 10 to 11 days, the cells underwent separation to obtain CD4+ T cells. A PCR test confirmed that the person had SARS-CoV-2 infection between March and December 2020. The material sequenced was CD4+ T cells from PBMCs cultured with SARS-CoV-2 spike peptides, taken before COVID-19 vaccination. The source is a human donor who had a prior SARS-CoV-2 infection.

The chain is built from TRBV18 and TRBJ2-1; perhaps TRBD2 as D (6 bases). Trimming left V 2 bases short and J 7 bases short, with 12 bases between. Germline V gene data show CDR1 as KGHSH and CDR2 as LQKENI. This CDR3 is built from 14 residues. In DNA, the CDR3 is TGTGCCAGCTCACCATCCTATAGCGGAAATGAGCAGTTCTTC. It specifies CASSPSYSGNEQFF.

The V call is TRBV2, the J call TRBJ2-7; tentatively, D is TRBD1 or TRBD2 (6 bases each). Germline V lookup: CDR1 SNHLY, CDR2 FYNNEI. With 3 bases removed from V and 3 bases from J, the gap between germline ends came to 9 bases. The CDR3 consists of 13 residues. This CDR3 reads CASSERDIYEQYF. Here the CDR3 DNA reads TGTGCCAGCAGTGAGCGGGACATCTACGAGCAGTACTTC.

The rearrangement uses TRBV7-2 and TRBJ1-1; D possibly corresponds to TRBD1 (5 bases). Germline values: CDR1 SGHTA, CDR2 FQGNSA. This CDR3 is 15 amino acids long. V was clipped by 6 bases and J by 0 bases, with 14 bases between them. This CDR3 reads CASRGGWQMNTEAFF. In DNA, the CDR3 is TGTGCCAGCAGGGGGGGATGGCAAATGAACACTGAAGCTTTCTTT.

This clone has only one observation. The chain has TRBV19 and TRBJ2-7; D unresolved. The CDR3 consists of 13 residues. V gave up 4 bases and J gave up 7 bases, with 14 bases separating them. Per the germline V gene, CDR1 is LNHDA and CDR2 is SQIVND (reference sequence). Here the CDR3 reads CASSKGTQREQYF. The DNA of the CDR3 is TGTGCCAGTAGTAAAGGAACTCAGAGGGAGCAGTACTTC.

The chain combines TRBV7-9 with TRBJ2-1, with 7 bases that match TRBD2. The germline V gene has CDR1 SEHNR and CDR2 FQNEAQ (reference sequence). The CDR3 is 14 amino acids. With V trimmed by 4 bases and J by 5 bases, 5 bases remained unmatched. CDR3 in DNA: TGTGCCAGCAGCTCATTAGCGGGCCACAATGAGCAGTTCTTC. Its protein is CASSSLAGHNEQFF.

This clone occurred a few times. V and J are TRBV10-3 and TRBJ2-2; no reliable D call. V was clipped by 6 bases and J by 0 bases, with 5 bases between them. CDR1 is ENHRY, CDR2 SYGVKD, per germline. CDR3 length: 13 residues. The CDR3 reads CAISSTNTGELFF. CDR3 DNA sequence: TGTGCCATCAGCAGCACGAACACCGGGGAGCTGTTTTTT.

The rearrangement uses TRBV18 and TRBJ2-7; TRBD2 matches 8 bases. Germline CDR1 reads KGHSH; CDR2 reads LQKENI. The V gene end was trimmed by 5 bases and the J gene end by 1 base; junction bases not matched to a gene: 4. The length of the CDR3 is 14 residues. The CDR3 spells CASSTRGGSYEQYF. Here the CDR3 DNA reads TGTGCCAGCTCAACCCGGGGGGGTTCCTACGAGCAGTACTTC.

The chain links TRBV18 to TRBJ1-5; possibly TRBD1 for D (5 bases). Per germline, CDR1 KGHSH and CDR2 LQKENI. V was trimmed by 3 bases and J by 7 bases, leaving 13 bases between them. The CDR3 runs to 14 residues. DNA of the CDR3: TGTGCCAGCTCACCTCGCAGGGAAGACCAGCCCCAGCATTTT. This encodes CASSPRREDQPQHF. Drawing the rest from reference TRBV18 and TRBJ1-5, the complete variable domain is NAGVMQNPRHLVRRRGQEARLRCSPMKGHSHVYWYRQLPEEGLKFMVYLQKENIIDESGMPKERFSAEFPKEGPSILRIQQVVRGDSAAYFCASSPRREDQPQHFGDGTRLSIL.

The count of this clone is one. V usage is TRBV5-6 and J usage is TRBJ1-4; D possibly corresponds to TRBD1 (6 bases). The CDR3 contains 14 residues. The ends were cut back, 4 bases at V and 5 bases at J, with 12 bases in the middle. Germline V gives CDR1 SGHDT, CDR2 YYEEEE. The CDR3 reads CASSLGTPNEKLFF. CDR3 sequence (DNA): TGTGCCAGCAGCCTAGGGACACCGAATGAAAAACTGTTTTTT.

This chain links TRBV5-4 with TRBJ2-5, with 10 positions matching TRBD2. Germline lookup yields CDR1 SGHNT and CDR2 YYREEE (reference sequence). Trimming cost V 3 bases and J 2 bases; bases outside gene matches: 1. The CDR3 runs to 14 residues. The CDR3 DNA is TGTGCCAGCAGCTGGACTAGCGGACAAGAGACCCAGTACTTC. This codes for CASSWTSGQETQYF.

This clone was recorded a few times. This chain joins TRBV5-1 and TRBJ1-2; 9 nucleotides align to TRBD1. Germline V gene data show CDR1 as SGHRS and CDR2 as YFSETQ. With 2 bases clipped from V and 4 bases from J, the junction kept 6 bases outside the gene matches. CDR3 length equals 15 residues. DNA of the CDR3: TGCGCCAGCAGCTTCGGGACAGGGCTGGGCTATGGCTACACCTTC. This translates into CASSFGTGLGYGYTF.

This clone has a handful of counts. For the CDR3, the DNA is TGTGCCAGCAGCTTCCGACTAGCGGCGAACACCGGGGAGCTGTTTTTT. Residues: CASSFRLAANTGELFF. This chain connects TRBV9 to TRBJ2-2; 9 bases align to TRBD2. The length of the CDR3 is 16 residues. The ends lost 4 bases at V and 0 bases at J; junction bases unmatched: 4. Germline V gives CDR1 SGDLS, CDR2 YYNGEE.

This rearrangement joins TRBV15 to TRBJ1-3; D gene ambiguous. Germline V gives CDR1 LNHNV, CDR2 YYDKDF (reference sequence). The CDR3 spans 15 residues. V shed 0 bases and J shed 1 base, with 7 bases lying between them. The CDR3 nucleotides read TGTGCCACCAGCAGAGATCAAATGTCTGGAAACACCATATATTTT. It yields the protein CATSRDQMSGNTIYF.